The rows below give T cell receptor beta chains drawn from one sample of a study of shared clonotypes between healthy human individuals. The assay was immunoSEQ multiplex PCR, and TCRdb's table has in-frame clones only and misses some. The table has 1.5 million to 2.5 million clones, 85% to 95% seen once. Input material: naive CD8+ T cells sorted from blood. The receptors derive from a man aged 18 to 30 in good health. Both conserved end residues are part of each CDR3. A D gene is named only where the DNA matches it firmly. Not all rows give a size; the values are once, few, many and, for expanded clones, a class.

J: TRBJ1-5; D: TRBD1; size: NA; V: TRBV11-3; DNA: TGTGCCAGCAGGATACGAGGGACAGGGCTTTACAGACGGAATCAGCCCCAGCATTTT; CDR3: CASRIRGTGLYRRNQPQHF
J: TRBJ1-2; D: NA; size: NA; V: TRBV6-5; DNA: TGTGCCAGCAGGTTACAGGGCCTGGATGACTATGGCTACACCTTC; CDR3: CASRLQGLDDYGYTF
J: TRBJ2-3; D: TRBD2; size: NA; V: TRBV2; DNA: TGTGCCAGCAGTCCCGGGACTAGCGGGGTCGGAAGCACAGATACGCAGTATTTT; CDR3: CASSPGTSGVGSTDTQYF
J: TRBJ2-7; D: TRBD2; size: NA; V: TRBV5-1; DNA: TGCGCCAGCAGTCCGGGGGGTAATCGGTTCGAGCAGTACTTC; CDR3: CASSPGGNRFEQYF
J: TRBJ1-2; D: TRBD1; size: NA; V: TRBV11-2; DNA: TGTGCCAGCAGCTTAACGACAGGGGATGGCTACACCTTC; CDR3: CASSLTTGDGYTF
J: TRBJ2-2; D: NA; size: NA; V: TRBV6-5; DNA: TGTGCCAGCAGTTACTCCAGCTCGGACACCGGGGAGCTGTTTTTT; CDR3: CASSYSSSDTGELFF
J: TRBJ1-2; D: TRBD1; size: NA; V: TRBV7-9; DNA: TGTGCCAGCAGCCAGGACAGGGTGGACTATGGCTACACCTTC; CDR3: CASSQDRVDYGYTF
J: TRBJ2-5; D: TRBD1; size: NA; V: TRBV27; DNA: TGTGCCAGCAGGACAGGGTCGGAGACCCAGTACTTC; CDR3: CASRTGSETQYF
J: TRBJ1-5; D: NA; size: NA; V: TRBV21-1; DNA: TGTGCCAGCAGCTCTTACCCCGGACAGGGGAACAGTATCAATCAGCCCCAGCATTTT; CDR3: CASSSYPGQGNSINQPQHF
J: TRBJ2-7; D: NA; size: NA; V: TRBV7-2; DNA: TGTGCCAGCAGCTCTTCCCGGGACGCCACCTACGAGCAGTACTTC; CDR3: CASSSSRDATYEQYF
J: TRBJ2-2; D: TRBD2; size: few; V: TRBV27; DNA: TGTGCCAGCAGTTACCTAGCGGGGAACACCGGGGAGCTGTTTTTT; CDR3: CASSYLAGNTGELFF
J: TRBJ2-3; D: NA; size: NA; V: TRBV5-3; DNA: TGTGCCAGAAGCAGAGGATACACAGATACGCAGTATTTT; CDR3: CARSRGYTDTQYF
J: TRBJ2-1; D: NA; size: once; V: TRBV7-9; DNA: TGTGCCACCCGGGCGACCCAAACTTACAATGAGCAGTTCTTC; CDR3: CATRATQTYNEQFF
J: TRBJ1-5; D: NA; size: NA; V: TRBV4-1; DNA: TGCGCCAGCAGCCCTGTCTTGGAACAGCCCCAGCATTTT; CDR3: CASSPVLEQPQHF
J: TRBJ2-7; D: TRBD1; size: NA; V: TRBV6-1; DNA: TGTGCCAGCAGTGGACCTGGACAGGGGGGTTGGCGTACCTACGAGCAGTACTTC; CDR3: CASSGPGQGGWRTYEQYF
J: TRBJ1-2; D: NA; size: NA; V: TRBV27; DNA: TGTGCCAGCAGTAGTAGGGTCAGTCCCCCACATGGCTACACCTTC; CDR3: CASSSRVSPPHGYTF
J: TRBJ2-7; D: NA; size: NA; V: TRBV6-5; DNA: TGTGCCAGCAGTTATTCCGGGACTCACTACGAGCAGTACTTC; CDR3: CASSYSGTHYEQYF
J: TRBJ2-5; D: NA; size: NA; V: TRBV6-1; DNA: TGTGCCAGCAGCCCCACGGGCGAGACCCAGTACTTC; CDR3: CASSPTGETQYF
J: TRBJ2-5; D: NA; size: NA; V: TRBV28; DNA: TGTGCCAGCAGAGTTTGGGGGGCAGAGACCCAGTACTTC; CDR3: CASRVWGAETQYF
J: TRBJ1-2; D: TRBD1; size: NA; V: TRBV28; DNA: TGTGCCAGCAGTTCACAGGGGGCATCTTATCTTGGCTACACCTTC; CDR3: CASSSQGASYLGYTF
J: TRBJ2-7; D: NA; size: NA; V: TRBV5-5; DNA: TGTGCCAGCAGCACCGAGGCCAGGTACGAGCAGTACTTC; CDR3: CASSTEARYEQYF
J: TRBJ2-7; D: NA; size: NA; V: TRBV7-9; DNA: TGTGCCAGCAGCCCCACAAGCTCCTACGAGCAGTACTTC; CDR3: CASSPTSSYEQYF
J: TRBJ2-5; D: NA; size: NA; V: TRBV28; DNA: TGTGCCAGCAGCCCGACTTCAACCCCACCCCAGTACTTC; CDR3: CASSPTSTPPQYF
J: TRBJ2-7; D: TRBD1; size: NA; V: TRBV25-1; DNA: TGTGCCAGCAGTGACAGGGGGTCCGACGAGCAGTACTTC; CDR3: CASSDRGSDEQYF
J: TRBJ2-7; D: TRBD2; size: NA; V: TRBV4-3; DNA: TGCGCCAGTGAGGGGCCAGCGGGAGATCCGGGGCAGTACTTC; CDR3: CASEGPAGDPGQYF
J: TRBJ2-7; D: TRBD2; size: NA; V: TRBV6-5; DNA: TGTGCCAGCAGTTTGACTAGCGGATACTCCTACGAGCAGTACTTC; CDR3: CASSLTSGYSYEQYF
J: TRBJ2-6; D: TRBD2; size: NA; V: TRBV5-3; DNA: TGTGCCAGAAGCTTGGCCCAATCTAGCGGGAGGGCCTACGTACGGGGGGCCAACGTCCTGACTTTC; CDR3: CARSLAQSSGRAYVRGANVLTF
J: TRBJ2-5; D: TRBD1; size: NA; V: TRBV13; DNA: TGTGCCAGCAGCCCTGGACAGGAAAACCAAGAGACCCAGTACTTC; CDR3: CASSPGQENQETQYF
J: TRBJ2-3; D: NA; size: NA; V: TRBV9; DNA: TGTGCCAGCAGCTGGGGAGATACGCAGTATTTT; CDR3: CASSWGDTQYF